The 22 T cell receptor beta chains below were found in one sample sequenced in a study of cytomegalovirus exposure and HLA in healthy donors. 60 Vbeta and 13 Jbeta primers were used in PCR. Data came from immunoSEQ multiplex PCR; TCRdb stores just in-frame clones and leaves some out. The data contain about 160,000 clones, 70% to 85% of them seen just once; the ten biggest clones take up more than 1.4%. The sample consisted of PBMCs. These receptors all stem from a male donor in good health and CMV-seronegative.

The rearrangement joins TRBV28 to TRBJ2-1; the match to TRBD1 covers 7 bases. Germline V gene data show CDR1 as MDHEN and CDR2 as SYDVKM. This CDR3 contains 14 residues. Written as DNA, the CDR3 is TGTGAGATACCGGGACAGTACTCCTACAATGAGCAGTTCTTC. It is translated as CEIPGQYSYNEQFF.

The CDR3 DNA is TGTGCCAGCGGATTTCTAGGGGGCGGCACAGATACGCAGTATTTT. As protein: CASGFLGGGTDTQYF. The chain uses TRBV27 and TRBJ2-3, with TRBD1 identical over 7 bases. CDR3 length equals 15 residues. Germline CDR1 and CDR2: MNHEY and SMNVEV (reference sequence). The J segment lost 1 base and the V segment lost 8 bases, leaving 9 bases of the junction unmatched.

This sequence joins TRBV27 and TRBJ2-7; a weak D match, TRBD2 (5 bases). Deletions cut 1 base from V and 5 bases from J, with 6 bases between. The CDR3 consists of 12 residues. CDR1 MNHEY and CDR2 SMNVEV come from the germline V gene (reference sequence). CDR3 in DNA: TGTGCCAGCAGTTTATACGGGGACGAGCAGTACTTC. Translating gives CASSLYGDEQYF.

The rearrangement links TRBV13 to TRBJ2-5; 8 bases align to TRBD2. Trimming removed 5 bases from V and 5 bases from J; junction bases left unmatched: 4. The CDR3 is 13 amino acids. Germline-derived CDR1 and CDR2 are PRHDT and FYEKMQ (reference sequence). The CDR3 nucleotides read TGTGCCAGCAGCAGTAGCGGGGACGAGACCCAGTACTTC. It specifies CASSSSGDETQYF.

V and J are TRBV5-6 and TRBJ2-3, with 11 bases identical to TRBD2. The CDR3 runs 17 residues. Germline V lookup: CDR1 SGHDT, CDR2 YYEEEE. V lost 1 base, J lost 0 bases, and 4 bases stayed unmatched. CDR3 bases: TGTGCCAGCAGCTTGACTAGCGGGGGAGCTAGCACAGATACGCAGTATTTT. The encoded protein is CASSLTSGGASTDTQYF.

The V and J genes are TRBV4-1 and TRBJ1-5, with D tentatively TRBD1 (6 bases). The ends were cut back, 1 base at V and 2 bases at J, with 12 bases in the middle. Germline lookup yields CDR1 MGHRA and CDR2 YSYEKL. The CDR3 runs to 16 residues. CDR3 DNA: TGCGCCAGCAGCCAAGGGACAGCGGTTGGCAATCAGCCCCAGCATTTT. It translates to CASSQGTAVGNQPQHF.

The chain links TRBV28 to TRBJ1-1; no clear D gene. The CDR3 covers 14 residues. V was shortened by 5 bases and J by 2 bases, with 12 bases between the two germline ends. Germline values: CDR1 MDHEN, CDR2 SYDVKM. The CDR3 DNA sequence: TGTGCCAGCAGTGTAATAGGAGGAAACACTGAAGCTTTCTTT. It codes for CASSVIGGNTEAFF.

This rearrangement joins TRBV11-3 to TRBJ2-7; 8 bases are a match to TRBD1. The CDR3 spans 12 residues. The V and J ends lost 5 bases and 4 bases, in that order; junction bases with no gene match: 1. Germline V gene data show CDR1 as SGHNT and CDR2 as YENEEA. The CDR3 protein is CASSRTGYEQYF. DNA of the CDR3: TGTGCCAGCAGCCGGACAGGGTACGAGCAGTACTTC.

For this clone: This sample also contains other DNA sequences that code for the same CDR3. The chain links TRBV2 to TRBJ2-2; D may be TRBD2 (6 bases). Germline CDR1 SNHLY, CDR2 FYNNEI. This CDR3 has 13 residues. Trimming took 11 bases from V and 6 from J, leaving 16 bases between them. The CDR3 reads CARRDANSGELFF. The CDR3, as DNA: TGTGCCCGGCGGGACGCCAACTCCGGGGAGCTGTTTTTT.

Here the CDR3 reads CASSHRLAGGPLDEQFF. The CDR3 DNA sequence: TGTGCCAGCAGCCACCGACTAGCGGGAGGGCCGTTGGATGAGCAGTTCTTC. The rearrangement joins TRBV11-2 to TRBJ2-1; 14 nucleotides match TRBD2. Unmatched junction bases numbered 11, after V lost 5 bases and J lost 8 bases. Germline CDR1 reads SGHAT; CDR2 reads FQNNGV. The CDR3 loop spans 17 amino acids.

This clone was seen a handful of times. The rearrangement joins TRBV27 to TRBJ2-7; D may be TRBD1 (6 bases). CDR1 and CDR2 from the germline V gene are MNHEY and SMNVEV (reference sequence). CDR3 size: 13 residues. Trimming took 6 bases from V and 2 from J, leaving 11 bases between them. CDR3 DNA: TGTGCCAGCAGCCCGGGACAAACCTACGAGCAGTACTTC. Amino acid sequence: CASSPGQTYEQYF.

CDR3 in amino acids: CASSLAGTRHEQFF. CDR3 bases: TGCGCCAGCAGCTTGGCAGGGACTAGGCATGAGCAGTTCTTC. This sequence joins TRBV5-1 and TRBJ2-1; 8 bases line up with TRBD2. CDR3 length equals 14 residues. Germline CDR1 is SGHRS and CDR2 is YFSETQ. V was pared by 0 bases and J by 8 bases, with 4 bases of the junction left unmatched.

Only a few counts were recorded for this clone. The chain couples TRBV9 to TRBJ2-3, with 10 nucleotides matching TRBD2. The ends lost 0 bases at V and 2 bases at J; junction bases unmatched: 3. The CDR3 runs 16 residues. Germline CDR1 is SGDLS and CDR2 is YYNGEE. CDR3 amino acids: CASSVELAGLTDTQYF. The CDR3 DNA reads TGTGCCAGCAGCGTAGAACTAGCGGGGCTCACAGATACGCAGTATTTT.

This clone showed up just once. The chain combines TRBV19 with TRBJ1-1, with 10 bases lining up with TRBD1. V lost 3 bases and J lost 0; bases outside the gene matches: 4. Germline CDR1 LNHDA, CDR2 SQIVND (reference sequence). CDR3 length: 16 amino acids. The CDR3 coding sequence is TGTGCCAGTAGTATGGGACAGGGGAGGATGAACACTGAAGCTTTCTTT. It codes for CASSMGQGRMNTEAFF.

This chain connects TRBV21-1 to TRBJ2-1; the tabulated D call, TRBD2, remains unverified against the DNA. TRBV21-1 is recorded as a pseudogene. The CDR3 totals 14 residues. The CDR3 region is CASSMPRRGNEQFF. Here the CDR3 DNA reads TGTGCCAGCAGCATGCCAAGACGGGGGAATGAGCAGTTCTTC.

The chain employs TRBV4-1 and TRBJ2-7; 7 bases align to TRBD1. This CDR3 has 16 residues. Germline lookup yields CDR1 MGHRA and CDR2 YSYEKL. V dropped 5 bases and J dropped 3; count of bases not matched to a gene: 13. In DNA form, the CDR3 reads TGCGCCAGCAGCAGCAATGACAGGGTTGGGGACTACGAGCAGTACTTC. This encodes CASSSNDRVGDYEQYF.

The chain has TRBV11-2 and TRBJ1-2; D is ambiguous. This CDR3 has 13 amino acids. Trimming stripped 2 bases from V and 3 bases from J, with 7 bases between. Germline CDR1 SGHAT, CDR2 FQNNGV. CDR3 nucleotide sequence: TGTGCCAGCAGCTTACAGGAGGACTATGGCTACACCTTC. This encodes CASSLQEDYGYTF.

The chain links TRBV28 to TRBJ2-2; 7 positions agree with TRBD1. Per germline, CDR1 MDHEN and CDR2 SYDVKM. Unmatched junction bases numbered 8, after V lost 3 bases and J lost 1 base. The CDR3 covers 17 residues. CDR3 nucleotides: TGTGCCAGCAGTTTTTTATCGACAGGGAGGAACACCGGGGAGCTGTTTTTT. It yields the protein CASSFLSTGRNTGELFF.

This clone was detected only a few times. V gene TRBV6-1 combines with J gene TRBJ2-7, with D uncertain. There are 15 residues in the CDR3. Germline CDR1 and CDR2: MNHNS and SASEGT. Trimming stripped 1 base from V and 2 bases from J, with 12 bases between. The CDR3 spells CASSEGARVTYEQYF. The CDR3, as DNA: TGTGCCAGCAGTGAAGGGGCTCGTGTAACCTACGAGCAGTACTTC.

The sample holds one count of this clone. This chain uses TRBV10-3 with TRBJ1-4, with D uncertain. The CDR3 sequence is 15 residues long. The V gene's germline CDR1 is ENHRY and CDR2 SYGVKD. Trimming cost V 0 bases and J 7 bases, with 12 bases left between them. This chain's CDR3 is CAISESIGGREKLFF. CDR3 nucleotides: TGTGCCATCAGTGAGTCGATTGGCGGGCGTGAAAAACTGTTTTTT.

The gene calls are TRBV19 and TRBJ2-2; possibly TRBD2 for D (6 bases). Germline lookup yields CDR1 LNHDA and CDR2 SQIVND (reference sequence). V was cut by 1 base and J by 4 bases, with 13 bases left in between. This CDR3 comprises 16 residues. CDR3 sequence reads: CASSIGREVGTGELFF. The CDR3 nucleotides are TGTGCCAGTAGTATAGGCAGGGAGGTGGGCACCGGGGAGCTGTTTTTT.

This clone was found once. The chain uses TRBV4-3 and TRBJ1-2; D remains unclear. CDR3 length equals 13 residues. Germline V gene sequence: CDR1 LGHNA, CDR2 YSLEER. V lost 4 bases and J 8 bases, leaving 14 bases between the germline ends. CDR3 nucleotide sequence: TGCGCCAGCAGCCGCACATCGGAGGGCGGCTACACCTTC. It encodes CASSRTSEGGYTF.